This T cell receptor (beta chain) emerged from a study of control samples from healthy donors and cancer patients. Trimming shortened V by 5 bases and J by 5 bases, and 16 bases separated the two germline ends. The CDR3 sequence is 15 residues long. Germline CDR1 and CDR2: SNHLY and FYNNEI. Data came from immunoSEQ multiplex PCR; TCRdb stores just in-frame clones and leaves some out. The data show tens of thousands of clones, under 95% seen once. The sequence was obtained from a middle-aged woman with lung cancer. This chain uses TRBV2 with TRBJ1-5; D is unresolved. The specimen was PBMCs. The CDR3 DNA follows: TGTGCCAGCAGTCCGGGTCCCCTAAGGGATCAGCCCCAGCATTTT. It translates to CASSPGPLRDQPQHF. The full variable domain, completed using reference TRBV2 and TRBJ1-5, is EPEVTQTPSHQVTQMGQEVILRCVPISNHLYFYWYRQILGQKVEFLVSFYNNEISEKSEIFDDQFSVERPDGSNFTLKIRSTKLEDSAMYFCASSPGPLRDQPQHFGDGTRLSIL.